This paragraph covers one T cell receptor (beta chain) sequence. Its antigen is as yet unknown. This record belongs to a study of OX40 agonist ivuxolimab in advanced cancers. In the study overall: Six ivuxolimab dose levels, 0.01 to 10 mg/kg, were given intravenously every 2 weeks. Of mixed ages from about 23 to 85 and averaging about 56 years, the group was almost 85% male. Study outcomes and limitations: There were, on average, more expanded clones in CD8+ T cells than in CD4+.

The repertoire was sequenced with immunoSEQ multiplex PCR; TCRdb's copy has only in-frame clones and lacks some. The sample shows fewer than 55,000 clones, about 81% of them seen only once. CDR1 is KGHSH, CDR2 LQKENI, per germline. V lost 3 bases and J lost 8, with 10 bases in between. The CDR3 contains 13 residues. This TCR derives from an adult with an advanced solid tumor such as melanoma, head and neck, liver or kidney cancer. This rearrangement joins TRBV18 to TRBJ1-4; D ambiguous. Specimen: CD4+ or CD8+ T cells sorted from blood, collected in a trial of the OX40 agonist ivuxolimab. The CDR3 here is CASSPSGEEKLFF. CDR3 in DNA: TGTGCCAGCTCACCCTCAGGCGAGGAAAAACTGTTTTTT.